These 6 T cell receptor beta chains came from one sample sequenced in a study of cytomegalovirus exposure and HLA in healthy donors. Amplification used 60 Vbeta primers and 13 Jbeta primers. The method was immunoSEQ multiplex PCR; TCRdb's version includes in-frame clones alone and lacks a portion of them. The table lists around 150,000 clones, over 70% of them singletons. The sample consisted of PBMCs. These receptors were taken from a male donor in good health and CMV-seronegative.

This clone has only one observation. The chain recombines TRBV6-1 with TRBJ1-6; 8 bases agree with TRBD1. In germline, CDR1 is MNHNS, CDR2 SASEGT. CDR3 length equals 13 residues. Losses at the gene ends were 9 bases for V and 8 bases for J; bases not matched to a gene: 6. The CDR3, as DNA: TGTGCCAGTATGACAGGGGTGGATTCACCCCTCCACTTT. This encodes CASMTGVDSPLHF.

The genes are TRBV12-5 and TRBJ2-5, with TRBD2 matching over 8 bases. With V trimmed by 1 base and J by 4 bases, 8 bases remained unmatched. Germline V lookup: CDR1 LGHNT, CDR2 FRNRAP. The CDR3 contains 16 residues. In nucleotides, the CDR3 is TGTGCTAGTGGTTTGGGATCCCTAAGCGGGGGAGAGACCCAGTACTTC. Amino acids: CASGLGSLSGGETQYF.

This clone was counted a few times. CDR3 nucleotides: TGTGCCAGCAGCTTAGAAAGTGTCCTCCGCGGCATCTCTGGAAACACCATATATTTT. It is translated as CASSLESVLRGISGNTIYF. J is TRBJ1-3 and V is TRBV11-2; D is undetermined. The V gene's germline CDR1 is SGHAT and CDR2 FQNNGV. The germline V and J ends were trimmed by 0 bases and 0 bases, with 18 bases remaining between them. The CDR3 extends over 19 amino acids.

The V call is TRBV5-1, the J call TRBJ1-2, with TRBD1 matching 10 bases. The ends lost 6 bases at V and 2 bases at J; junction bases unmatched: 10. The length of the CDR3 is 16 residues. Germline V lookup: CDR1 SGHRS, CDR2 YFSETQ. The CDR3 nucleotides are TGCGCCAGCATATTACTGCCGGGACAGGGGAACTATGGCTACACCTTC. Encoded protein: CASILLPGQGNYGYTF.

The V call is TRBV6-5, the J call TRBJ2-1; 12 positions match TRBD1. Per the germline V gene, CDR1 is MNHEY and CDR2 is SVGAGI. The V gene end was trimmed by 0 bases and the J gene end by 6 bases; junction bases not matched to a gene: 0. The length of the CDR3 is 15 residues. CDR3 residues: CASSYSGQGANEQFF. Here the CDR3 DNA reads TGTGCCAGCAGTTACTCGGGACAGGGGGCCAATGAGCAGTTCTTC.

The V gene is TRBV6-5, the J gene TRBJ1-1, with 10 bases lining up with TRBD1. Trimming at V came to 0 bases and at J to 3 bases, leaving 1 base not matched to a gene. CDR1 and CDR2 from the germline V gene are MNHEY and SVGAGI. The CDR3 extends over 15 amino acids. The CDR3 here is CASSYSGTGDTEAFF. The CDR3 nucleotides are TGTGCCAGCAGTTACTCTGGGACAGGGGACACTGAAGCTTTCTTT.